One and the same sample provided the 6 T cell receptor beta chains below, sequenced in a study of T-cell reconstitution after alpha-beta-depleted transplantation in children (dated by TCRdb to the mid-2010s). The protocol used for the library was PCR. The sequencer listed for this sample is Illumina HiSeq 2500. Molecular barcoding was employed in the preparation of TCR libraries, with unique molecular identifiers being used to normalize TCRbeta repertoire quantification. The raw public data were reprocessed by TCRdb itself: fastp quality trimming at Q25, MiXCR clonotype calling, in-frame beta chains only. Every entry covers one CDR3 protein and lists the most common genes and DNA from its rows. For this sample the table gives about 190,000 distinct CDR3 sequences, of which around 10% were detected only once. The ten largest make up roughly 13% of the sample. This specimen's treatment or condition label, interpreted: allogeneic hematopoietic cell transplantation with graft depleted of TCRalphabeta T cells and CD19 B cells.

Sequencing used PBMCs, obtained before TCRalphabeta/CD19-depleted stem cell transplant. The receptors stem from a boy between 2 and 10 years old with acute myeloid leukemia, due to receive a stem cell transplant.

This clonotype was seen repeatedly, ten times or more. The chain combines TRBV4-1 with TRBJ2-7; D is undetermined. The germline V gene encodes CDR1 MGHRA and CDR2 YSYEKL. The CDR3 loop spans 12 amino acids. V was trimmed by 0 bases and J by 5 bases, leaving 5 bases between them. The CDR3 is CASSQEGDEQYF. The CDR3 DNA sequence: TGCGCCAGCAGCCAAGAGGGTGACGAGCAGTACTTC.

This clonotype was detected many times. The rearrangement links TRBV28 to TRBJ2-7; 11 bases fit TRBD1. V was clipped by 3 bases and J by 2 bases; unmatched bases: 3. CDR3 size: 15 residues. Per germline, CDR1 MDHEN and CDR2 SYDVKM. CDR3 amino acids: CASSFLGQGAYEQYF. As DNA, the CDR3 is TGTGCCAGCAGTTTTTTGGGACAGGGGGCCTACGAGCAGTACTTC.

CDR3 DNA: TGCAGCGCTGAGATACAGGGGCTGAACACTGAAGCTTTCTTT. It encodes CSAEIQGLNTEAFF. The chain has TRBV29-1 and TRBJ1-1; 7 bases match TRBD1. V shed 7 bases and J 0 bases; nucleotides not matched to a gene: 8. Germline CDR1 reads SQVTM; CDR2 reads ANQGSEA. The CDR3 covers 14 residues.

This clonotype has at least ten counts. This sequence joins TRBV5-4 and TRBJ2-4; TRBD1 matches at 8 bases. Germline lookup yields CDR1 SGHNT and CDR2 YYREEE (reference sequence). The CDR3 is made up of 15 amino acids. V lost 0 bases, J lost 8 bases, and 7 bases stayed unmatched. The CDR3 protein is CASSLDRTGRYIQYF. CDR3 in DNA: TGTGCCAGCAGCTTGGACAGGACAGGGAGGTACATTCAGTACTTC.

This clonotype was counted ten times or more. The chain is built from TRBV18 and TRBJ2-2; no definite D call. Germline V gene sequence: CDR1 KGHSH, CDR2 LQKENI. Trimming stripped 5 bases from V and 3 bases from J, with 10 bases between. The CDR3 spans 14 residues. The CDR3 DNA is TGTGCCAGCTCATGGCAGACGGACACCGGGGAGCTGTTTTTT. Amino acids: CASSWQTDTGELFF. The whole variable domain, filled in from reference TRBV18 and TRBJ2-2, reads NAGVMQNPRHLVRRRGQEARLRCSPMKGHSHVYWYRQLPEEGLKFMVYLQKENIIDESGMPKERFSAEFPKEGPSILRIQQVVRGDSAAYFCASSWQTDTGELFFGEGSRLTVL.

As regards this clonotype: A much larger clonotype is one base distant, so this may be a read error. V gene TRBV6-4 combines with J gene TRBJ2-1; no firm D call. The CDR3 totals 13 residues. Germline CDR1 reads MRHNA; CDR2 reads SNTAGT. The CDR3 nucleotides are TGTGCCAGCAGTGACTCGCCAGCGACTGAGCAGTTATTC. Amino acids: CASSDSPATEQLF.